The 30 T cell receptor beta chains reported below all come from one sample, sequenced in a study of blood T cell repertoires in COVID-19. Sequencing was performed with immunoSEQ multiplex PCR; in TCRdb, only in-frame clones are kept and a portion is missing. The sample lists around 5,500 clones, roughly 90% seen once, with roughly 18% in the top ten. The specimen was peripheral blood. All receptors come from a human donor in a cohort sampled during active COVID-19.

This clone was counted a few times. The chain couples TRBV5-1 to TRBJ1-5; D gene ambiguous. The CDR3 runs to 16 residues. The V gene lost 4 bases and the J gene lost 8 bases, with 22 bases spanning the gap. Germline V gene sequence: CDR1 SGHRS, CDR2 YFSETQ. CDR3 sequence (DNA): TGCGCCAGCAGCCCCTTACAGTGGCCTCGGAGGAAGCCCCAGCATTTT. Residues: CASSPLQWPRRKPQHF.

The sample holds a few counts of this clone. The rearrangement uses TRBV21-1 and TRBJ2-7; the D segment call TRBD1 is taken from the table without a DNA check. TRBV21-1 is marked as a pseudogene. This CDR3 contains 16 residues. This CDR3 is CASSKNRGSGSYEQYF. CDR3 DNA sequence: TGTGCCAGCAGCAAAAACAGGGGGTCGGGGTCCTACGAGCAGTACTTC.

The rearrangement joins TRBV11-1 to TRBJ1-6; D uncertain. CDR1 and CDR2 from the germline V gene are SGHAT and FQDESV (reference sequence). The CDR3 has 15 amino acids. Trimming pared 1 base from V and 8 bases from J, leaving 12 bases between. The CDR3 coding sequence is TGTGCCAGCAGCTTAGGGCGGGCTGGGGATTCACCCCTCCACTTT. Translation gives CASSLGRAGDSPLHF.

This clone is classed as medium-sized. V and J are TRBV4-2 and TRBJ1-2; no firm D call. The germline V and J ends were trimmed by 7 bases and 3 bases, with 12 bases remaining between them. CDR1 and CDR2 (germline): LGHNA, YNFKEQ. This CDR3 has 13 residues. Here the CDR3 reads CASNPGGYYGYTF. The CDR3 DNA reads TGTGCCAGCAACCCGGGAGGGTACTATGGCTACACCTTC.

The V gene is TRBV3-1 (or the pseudogene TRBV3-2), the J gene TRBJ2-3; no clear D. V lost 1 base and J lost 4, with 6 bases in between. The germline CDR1 and CDR2 sequences are LGHDT and YNNKEL (reference sequence). This CDR3 has 13 residues. The DNA of the CDR3 is TGTGCCAGCAGCCAAGGAGGTGCAGATACGCAGTATTTT. Translating gives CASSQGGADTQYF.

The chain is built from TRBV30 and TRBJ1-2, with a weak D call TRBD1 (5 bases). This CDR3 has 15 residues. From germline, CDR1 is GTSNPN and CDR2 SVGIG (reference sequence). Trimming removed 5 bases from V and 1 base from J, with 17 bases in between. The CDR3 reads CAWDEQVKVNYGYTF. CDR3 bases: TGTGCCTGGGATGAACAGGTTAAAGTTAACTATGGCTACACCTTC.

The chain recombines TRBV2 with TRBJ2-3; 11 bases are shared with TRBD1. Unmatched junction bases numbered 9, after V lost 6 bases and J lost 4 bases. The V gene's germline CDR1 is SNHLY and CDR2 FYNNEI. This CDR3 is built from 16 residues. The CDR3 sequence: CASRARTGGAADTQYF. CDR3 DNA sequence: TGTGCCAGCAGGGCCCGGACAGGGGGCGCGGCAGATACGCAGTATTTT.

The chain uses TRBV29-1 and TRBJ2-7; possibly TRBD1 for D (6 bases). With 2 bases removed from V and 4 bases from J, the gap between germline ends came to 15 bases. This CDR3 spans 14 amino acids. Per germline, CDR1 SQVTM and CDR2 ANQGSEA. This CDR3 reads CSVESVTGRYEQYF. Written as DNA, the CDR3 is TGCAGCGTTGAATCAGTAACAGGGAGATACGAGCAGTACTTC.

This chain connects TRBV5-1 to TRBJ2-1; 10 bases are a match to TRBD1. Germline loops: CDR1 SGHRS, CDR2 YFSETQ. V dropped 0 bases and J dropped 9; count of bases not matched to a gene: 9. The length of the CDR3 is 16 residues. The CDR3 is CASSLASGTGVTEQFF. CDR3 nucleotide sequence: TGCGCCAGCAGCTTGGCCAGCGGGACAGGGGTTACTGAGCAGTTCTTC.

This clone occurred once. The chain carries TRBV3-1 (or the pseudogene TRBV3-2) and TRBJ2-1; 9 nucleotides line up with TRBD2. In germline, CDR1 is LGHDT, CDR2 YNNKEL (reference sequence). The CDR3 length is 17 residues. V gave up 0 bases and J gave up 4 bases; unmatched junction bases: 7. Here the CDR3 reads CASSQDGVAGVYNEQFF. CDR3 DNA sequence: TGTGCCAGCAGCCAAGATGGTGTAGCGGGGGTGTACAATGAGCAGTTCTTC.

The chain joins TRBV3-1 (or the pseudogene TRBV3-2) to TRBJ1-2; 8 bases align to TRBD1. The J segment lost 2 bases and the V segment lost 4 bases, leaving 6 bases of the junction unmatched. The CDR3 spans 15 residues. Germline-derived CDR1 and CDR2 are LGHDT and YNNKEL (reference sequence). CDR3 in amino acids: CASSPERTGNYGYTF. For the CDR3, the DNA is TGTGCCAGCAGCCCAGAGAGGACAGGGAACTATGGCTACACCTTC.

This sequence joins TRBV7-9 and TRBJ2-7; possible D gene TRBD1, 6 bases. V was shortened by 5 bases and J by 1 base, with 15 bases between the two germline ends. Germline assignment: CDR1 SEHNR and CDR2 FQNEAQ (reference sequence). The CDR3 covers 15 residues. DNA of the CDR3: TGTGCCAGCAGCAATTCGACTCAGGGGTCCTACGAGCAGTACTTC. This gives the protein CASSNSTQGSYEQYF.

This chain uses TRBV7-9 with TRBJ2-7, with D unclear. The V gene's germline CDR1 is SEHNR and CDR2 FQNEAQ (reference sequence). The ends were cut back, 0 bases at V and 2 bases at J, with 8 bases in the middle. This CDR3 is built from 14 residues. The CDR3 coding sequence is TGTGCCAGCAGCTTAGCGGGCCAGACCTACGAGCAGTACTTC. This sequence encodes CASSLAGQTYEQYF.

This chain connects TRBV30 to TRBJ2-5; D ambiguous. Germline V gene data show CDR1 as GTSNPN and CDR2 as SVGIG (reference sequence). V shed 2 bases and J shed 2 bases, with 6 bases lying between them. The CDR3 has 12 amino acids. The CDR3 DNA reads TGTGCCTGGAGTACTTGGCAAGAGACCCAGTACTTC. Translation: CAWSTWQETQYF.

This rearrangement joins TRBV6-1 to TRBJ1-6; no clear D. The CDR3 runs 13 residues. The V gene lost 0 bases and the J gene lost 10 bases, with 7 bases spanning the gap. Germline V gives CDR1 MNHNS, CDR2 SASEGT. CDR3 in amino acids: CASSEARNSPLHF. CDR3 in DNA: TGTGCCAGCAGTGAAGCCAGGAACTCACCCCTCCACTTT.

This clone was seen a handful of times. The chain is built from TRBV7-2 and TRBJ1-6; TRBD1 might be the D (5 bases). The germline V gene encodes CDR1 SGHTA and CDR2 FQGNSA. CDR3 length: 16 residues. Trimming stripped 0 bases from V and 9 bases from J, with 15 bases between. The CDR3 reads CASSLALVQGGSPLHF. The CDR3 DNA follows: TGTGCCAGCAGCTTAGCGCTGGTCCAGGGTGGTTCACCCCTCCACTTT.

V gene TRBV7-2 combines with J gene TRBJ2-2; D ambiguous. The V end lost 5 bases, the J end lost 6 bases, and 7 bases lay between the germline ends. The CDR3 sequence is 12 residues long. CDR1 and CDR2 from the germline V gene are SGHTA and FQGNSA. CDR3 residues: CASSLRAGELFF. The CDR3 DNA reads as TGTGCCAGCAGCCTCCGGGCCGGGGAGCTGTTTTTT. Variable domain in full (rest from reference TRBV7-2 and TRBJ2-2): GAGVSQSPSNKVTEKGKDVELRCDPISGHTALYWYRQSLGQGLEFLIYFQGNSAPDKSGLPSDRFSAERTGGSVSTLTIQRTQQEDSAVYLCASSLRAGELFFGEGSRLTVL.

The rearrangement links TRBV7-9 to TRBJ2-1; 10 nucleotides align to TRBD1. In germline, CDR1 is SEHNR, CDR2 FQNEAQ (reference sequence). With 5 bases clipped from V and 5 bases from J, the junction kept 12 bases outside the gene matches. The CDR3 length is 17 residues. The CDR3 reads CASSPDPGQGHNNEQFF. The CDR3 region has the DNA TGTGCCAGCAGCCCAGACCCGGGACAGGGGCACAACAATGAGCAGTTCTTC.

The J gene is TRBJ1-6, the V gene TRBV9; 9 nucleotides match TRBD1. Germline V gene data show CDR1 as SGDLS and CDR2 as YYNGEE. This CDR3 is built from 16 residues. J gave up 7 bases and V 3 bases, and 8 bases lay outside the gene matches. The CDR3 spells CASSALPGTGNSPLHF. Here the CDR3 DNA reads TGTGCCAGCAGCGCCTTGCCCGGGACAGGGAATTCACCCCTCCACTTT.

The chain uses TRBV6-5 and TRBJ1-2; 7 nucleotides agree with TRBD1. CDR3 length: 14 amino acids. Germline V gene data show CDR1 as MNHEY and CDR2 as SVGAGI. The ends lost 6 bases at V and 5 bases at J; junction bases unmatched: 9. The CDR3 coding sequence is TGTGCCAGCAGCTTGACAGGGCCGGATTATGGCTACACCTTC. Amino acid sequence: CASSLTGPDYGYTF.

The chain employs TRBV5-1 and TRBJ1-1; 7 positions agree with TRBD1. CDR1 is SGHRS, CDR2 YFSETQ, per germline. The CDR3 totals 16 residues. V was pared by 4 bases and J by 3 bases, with 12 bases of the junction left unmatched. For the CDR3, the DNA is TGCGCCAGCAGCCTCGGACAGGCCGGATCTCACACTGAAGCTTTCTTT. Translated, it gives CASSLGQAGSHTEAFF.

This chain uses TRBV19 with TRBJ2-2; 13 bases agree with TRBD2. This CDR3 spans 17 amino acids. Germline CDR1 and CDR2: LNHDA and SQIVND (reference sequence). With V trimmed by 3 bases and J by 2 bases, 3 bases remained unmatched. The CDR3 DNA sequence: TGTGCCAGTAGTATTTCGGGACTAGCGGGAAACACCGGGGAGCTGTTTTTT. Amino acids: CASSISGLAGNTGELFF.

The chain employs TRBV10-1 and TRBJ1-6; D not certain. CDR1 is WNHNN and CDR2 is SYGVQD in the germline V gene (reference sequence). Trimming took off 4 bases at V and 10 bases at J, with 14 bases between the two ends. This CDR3 has 14 residues. The CDR3 nucleotides read TGCGCCAGCAGTGTATCCGGGATGGGATCACCCCTCCACTTT. This translates into CASSVSGMGSPLHF.

The chain employs TRBV4-1 and TRBJ2-5; 8 nucleotides align to TRBD1. The CDR3 is made up of 15 amino acids. Germline V gives CDR1 MGHRA, CDR2 YSYEKL. Trimming at V came to 2 bases and at J to 4 bases, leaving 6 bases not matched to a gene. CDR3 sequence reads: CASSQPGQGVETQYF. CDR3 nucleotide sequence: TGCGCCAGCAGCCAACCCGGACAGGGTGTAGAGACCCAGTACTTC.

The V and J genes are TRBV5-5 and TRBJ1-2; TRBD1 agrees at 7 bases. The length of the CDR3 is 15 residues. Germline CDR1 is SGHKS and CDR2 is YYEKEE (reference sequence). V shed 0 bases, J shed 2 bases, and the junction held 4 bases outside the gene matches. The CDR3 loop reads CASSLGDSLNYGYTF. In nucleotides, the CDR3 is TGTGCCAGCAGCTTGGGGGACAGCTTAAACTATGGCTACACCTTC.

This clone was counted only a few times. This chain uses TRBV6-5 with TRBJ1-4; tentative D call: TRBD1 (6 bases). The CDR3 runs to 15 residues. Trimming cost V 2 bases and J 7 bases, with 14 bases left between them. CDR1 MNHEY and CDR2 SVGAGI come from the germline V gene. The CDR3 DNA follows: TGTGCCAGCAGTTACGGTCAGGGGATAAGTGAAAAACTGTTTTTT. It translates to CASSYGQGISEKLFF.

This clone has a single count. V gene TRBV5-5 combines with J gene TRBJ2-1; D possibly corresponds to TRBD1 (5 bases). V lost 2 bases, J lost 0 bases, and 15 bases lay in between. This CDR3 is 17 amino acids long. CDR1 is SGHKS, CDR2 YYEKEE, per germline (reference sequence). The CDR3 reads CASSLETGRSSYNEQFF. DNA for the CDR3: TGTGCCAGCAGCTTAGAAACAGGCAGGAGCTCCTACAATGAGCAGTTCTTC.

The rearrangement joins TRBV5-8 to TRBJ1-5, with D possibly TRBD1 on 5 matching bases. Per the germline V gene, CDR1 is SGHTS and CDR2 is YDEGEE. V gave up 4 bases and J gave up 3 bases, with 14 bases separating them. The CDR3 totals 15 residues. In nucleotides, the CDR3 is TGTGCCAGCAGCCTGCAGGGAACCATCAATCAGCCCCAGCATTTT. Its translation is CASSLQGTINQPQHF. The variable domain in full, with the rest retrieved from reference TRBV5-8 and TRBJ1-5, is EAGVTQSPTHLIKTRGQQATLRCSPISGHTSVYWYQQALGLGLQFLLWYDEGEERNRGNFPPRFSGRQFPNYSSELNVNALELEDSALYLCASSLQGTINQPQHFGDGTRLSIL.

The chain recombines TRBV6-4 with TRBJ2-2, with TRBD1 identical over 10 bases. V was clipped by 4 bases and J by 4 bases; unmatched bases: 3. Germline loops: CDR1 MRHNA, CDR2 SNTAGT. The CDR3 totals 15 residues. The CDR3 sequence: CASSVTGGTTGELFF. CDR3 bases: TGTGCCAGCAGTGTGACAGGGGGCACCACCGGGGAGCTGTTTTTT.

The chain combines TRBV3-1 (or the pseudogene TRBV3-2) with TRBJ1-5; D is ambiguous. Per germline, CDR1 LGHDT and CDR2 YNNKEL (reference sequence). Trimming cost V 0 bases and J 7 bases, with 10 bases left between them. The length of the CDR3 is 14 residues. CDR3 bases: TGTGCCAGCAGCCAAGAATGGCAGAACCAGCCCCAGCATTTT. This gives the protein CASSQEWQNQPQHF.